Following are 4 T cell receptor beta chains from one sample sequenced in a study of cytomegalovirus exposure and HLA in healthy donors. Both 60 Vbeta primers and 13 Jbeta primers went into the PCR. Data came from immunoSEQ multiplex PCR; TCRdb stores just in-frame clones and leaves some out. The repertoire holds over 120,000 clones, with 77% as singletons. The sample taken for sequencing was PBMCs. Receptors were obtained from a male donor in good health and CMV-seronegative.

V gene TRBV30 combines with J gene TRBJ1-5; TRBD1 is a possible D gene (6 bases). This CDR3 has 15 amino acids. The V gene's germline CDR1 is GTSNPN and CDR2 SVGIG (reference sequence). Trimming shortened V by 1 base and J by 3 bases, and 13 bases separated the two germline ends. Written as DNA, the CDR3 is TGTGCCTGGAGTGCGGGACAAAATTTCAATCAGCCCCAGCATTTT. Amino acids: CAWSAGQNFNQPQHF.

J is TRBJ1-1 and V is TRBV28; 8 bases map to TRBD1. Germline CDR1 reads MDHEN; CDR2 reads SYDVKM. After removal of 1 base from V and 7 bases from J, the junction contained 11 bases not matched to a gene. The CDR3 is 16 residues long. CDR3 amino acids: CASSLLPHSGGDEAFF. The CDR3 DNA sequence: TGTGCCAGCAGTTTATTGCCACATTCAGGGGGCGATGAAGCTTTCTTT.

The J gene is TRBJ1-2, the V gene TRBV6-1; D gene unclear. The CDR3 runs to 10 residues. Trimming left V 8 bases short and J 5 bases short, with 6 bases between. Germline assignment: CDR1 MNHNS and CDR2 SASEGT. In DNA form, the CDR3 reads TGTGCCAGCGCCGAGTATGGCTACACCTTC. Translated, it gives CASAEYGYTF.

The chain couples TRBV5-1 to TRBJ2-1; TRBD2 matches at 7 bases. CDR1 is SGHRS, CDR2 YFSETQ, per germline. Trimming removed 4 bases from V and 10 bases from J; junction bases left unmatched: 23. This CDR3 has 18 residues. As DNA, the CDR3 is TGCGCCAGCAGCCCACCATTCACAGCGGGAAGTTCCTTGGGGGAGCAGTTCTTC. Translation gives CASSPPFTAGSSLGEQFF.